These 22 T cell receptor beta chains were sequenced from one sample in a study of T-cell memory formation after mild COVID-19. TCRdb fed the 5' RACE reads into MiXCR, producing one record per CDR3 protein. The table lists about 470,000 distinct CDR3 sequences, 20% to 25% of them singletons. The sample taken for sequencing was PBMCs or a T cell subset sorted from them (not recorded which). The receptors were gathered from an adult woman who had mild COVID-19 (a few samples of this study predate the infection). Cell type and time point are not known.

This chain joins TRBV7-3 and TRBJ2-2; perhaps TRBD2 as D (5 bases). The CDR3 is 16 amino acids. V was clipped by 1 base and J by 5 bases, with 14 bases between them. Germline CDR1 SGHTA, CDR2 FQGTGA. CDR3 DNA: TGTGCCAGCAGCTTAATCCCAGCATCGGGAACCGGGGAGCTGTTTTTT. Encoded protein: CASSLIPASGTGELFF.

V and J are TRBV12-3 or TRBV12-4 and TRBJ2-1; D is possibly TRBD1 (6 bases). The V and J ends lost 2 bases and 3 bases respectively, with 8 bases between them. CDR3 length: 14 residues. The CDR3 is CASSLWDNYNEQFF. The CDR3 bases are TGTGCCAGCAGTTTATGGGACAACTACAATGAGCAGTTCTTC.

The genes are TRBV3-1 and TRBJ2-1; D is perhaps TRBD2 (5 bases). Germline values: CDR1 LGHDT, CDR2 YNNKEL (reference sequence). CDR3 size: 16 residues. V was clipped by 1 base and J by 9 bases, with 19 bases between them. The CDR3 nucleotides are TGTGCCAGCAGCCAAGGGCTAGAGTCGGGGAAGAGTGAGCAGTTCTTC. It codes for CASSQGLESGKSEQFF.

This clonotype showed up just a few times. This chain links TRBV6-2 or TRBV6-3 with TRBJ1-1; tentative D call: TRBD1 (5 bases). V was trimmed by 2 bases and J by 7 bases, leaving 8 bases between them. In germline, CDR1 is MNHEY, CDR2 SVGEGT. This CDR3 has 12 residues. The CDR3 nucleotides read TGTGCCAGCAGTTACCGGGGGGTTGAAGCTTTCTTT. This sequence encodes CASSYRGVEAFF.

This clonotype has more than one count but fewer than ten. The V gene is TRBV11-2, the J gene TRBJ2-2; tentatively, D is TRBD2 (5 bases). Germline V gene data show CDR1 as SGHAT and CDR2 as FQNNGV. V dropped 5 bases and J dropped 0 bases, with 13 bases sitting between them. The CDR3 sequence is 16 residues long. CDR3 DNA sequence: TGTGCCAGCAGCCCTTGGACGGGGACGAACACCGGGGAGCTGTTTTTT. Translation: CASSPWTGTNTGELFF. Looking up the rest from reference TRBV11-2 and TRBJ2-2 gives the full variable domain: EAGVAQSPRYKIIEKRQSVAFWCNPISGHATLYWYQQILGQGPKLLIQFQNNGVVDDSQLPKDRFSAERLKGVDSTLKIQPAKLEDSAVYLCASSPWTGTNTGELFFGEGSRLTVL.

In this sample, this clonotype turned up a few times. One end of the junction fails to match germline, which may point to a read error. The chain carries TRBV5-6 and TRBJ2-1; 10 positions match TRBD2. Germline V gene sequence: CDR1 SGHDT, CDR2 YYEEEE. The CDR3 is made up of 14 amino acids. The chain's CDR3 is CASRSGLAALNPVF. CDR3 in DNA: TGTGCCAGCAGGTCCGGACTAGCGGCCCTGAACCCGGTCTTC.

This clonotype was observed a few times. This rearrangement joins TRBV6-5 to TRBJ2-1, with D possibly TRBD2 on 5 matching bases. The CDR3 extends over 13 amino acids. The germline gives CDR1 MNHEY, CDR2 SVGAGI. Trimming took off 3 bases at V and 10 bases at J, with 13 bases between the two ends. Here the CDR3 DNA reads TGTGCCAGCAGTTATTATGAGGGATGGGAGCAGTTCTTC. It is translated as CASSYYEGWEQFF.

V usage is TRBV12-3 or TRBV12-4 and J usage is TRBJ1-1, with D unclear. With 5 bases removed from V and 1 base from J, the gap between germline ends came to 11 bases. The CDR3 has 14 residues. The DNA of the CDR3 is TGTGCCAGCAGTACGCGGGGATGGAACACTGAAGCTTTCTTT. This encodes CASSTRGWNTEAFF.

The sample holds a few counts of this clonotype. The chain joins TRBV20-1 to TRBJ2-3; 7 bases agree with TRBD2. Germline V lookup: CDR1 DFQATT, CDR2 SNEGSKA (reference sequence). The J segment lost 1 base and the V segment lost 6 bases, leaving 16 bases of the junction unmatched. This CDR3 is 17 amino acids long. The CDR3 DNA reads TGCAGTGCCGTCCCCCTATCGGCGGGAGACGGCACAGATACGCAGTATTTT. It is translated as CSAVPLSAGDGTDTQYF.

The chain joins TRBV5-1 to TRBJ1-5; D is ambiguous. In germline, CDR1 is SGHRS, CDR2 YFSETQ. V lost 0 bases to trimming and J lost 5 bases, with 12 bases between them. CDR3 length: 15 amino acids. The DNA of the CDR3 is TGCGCCAGCAGCTTGGTTCCGGGTGCGGATCAGCCCCAGCATTTT. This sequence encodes CASSLVPGADQPQHF.

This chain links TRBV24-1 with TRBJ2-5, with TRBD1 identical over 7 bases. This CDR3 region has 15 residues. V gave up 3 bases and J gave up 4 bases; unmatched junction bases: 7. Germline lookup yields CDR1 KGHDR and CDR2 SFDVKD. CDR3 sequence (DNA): TGTGCCACCAGTGATGCCGGGACAGCTTCAGAGACCCAGTACTTC. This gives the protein CATSDAGTASETQYF.

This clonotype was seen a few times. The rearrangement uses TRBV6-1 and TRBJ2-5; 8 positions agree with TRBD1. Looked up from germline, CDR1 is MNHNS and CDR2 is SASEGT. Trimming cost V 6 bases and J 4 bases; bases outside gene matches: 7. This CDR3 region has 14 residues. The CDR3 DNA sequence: TGTGCCAGCAGGGGGAACAGGGGGATAGAGACCCAGTACTTC. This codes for CASRGNRGIETQYF.

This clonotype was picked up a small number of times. The CDR3 reads CASSLGRGAAKDEQFF. The CDR3 bases are TGCGCCAGCAGCTTGGGGCGGGGGGCAGCAAAGGATGAGCAGTTCTTC. The rearrangement uses TRBV5-1 and TRBJ2-1; 8 positions agree with TRBD2. V trimming: 0 bases; J trimming: 8 bases; junction bases outside the gene matches: 10. The germline V gene has CDR1 SGHRS and CDR2 YFSETQ. The CDR3 length is 16 residues. The whole variable domain, remainder taken from reference TRBV5-1 and TRBJ2-1, is KAGVTQTPRYLIKTRGQQVTLSCSPISGHRSVSWYQQTPGQGLQFLFEYFSETQRNKGNFPGRFSGRQFSNSRSEMNVSTLELGDSALYLCASSLGRGAAKDEQFFGPGTRLTVL.

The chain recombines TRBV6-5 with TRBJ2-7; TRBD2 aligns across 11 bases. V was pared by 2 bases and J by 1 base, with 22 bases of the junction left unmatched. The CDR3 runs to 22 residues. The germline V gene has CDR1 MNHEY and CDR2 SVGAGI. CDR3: CASSYRGGGLKTGTSGSYEQYF. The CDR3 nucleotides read TGTGCCAGCAGTTACAGGGGTGGAGGTTTAAAAACCGGGACTAGCGGATCCTACGAGCAGTACTTC.

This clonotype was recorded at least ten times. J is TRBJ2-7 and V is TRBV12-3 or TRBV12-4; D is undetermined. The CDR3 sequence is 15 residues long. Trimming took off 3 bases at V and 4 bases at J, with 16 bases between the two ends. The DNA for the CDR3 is TGTGCCAGCAGTTTGGAAAGGACCCCTGAGTACGAGCAGTACTTC. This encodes CASSLERTPEYEQYF.

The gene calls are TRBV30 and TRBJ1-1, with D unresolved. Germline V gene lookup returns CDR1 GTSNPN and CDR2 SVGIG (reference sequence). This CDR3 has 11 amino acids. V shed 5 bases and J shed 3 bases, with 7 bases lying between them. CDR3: CAWGRYTEAFF. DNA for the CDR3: TGTGCCTGGGGCCGGTACACTGAAGCTTTCTTT.

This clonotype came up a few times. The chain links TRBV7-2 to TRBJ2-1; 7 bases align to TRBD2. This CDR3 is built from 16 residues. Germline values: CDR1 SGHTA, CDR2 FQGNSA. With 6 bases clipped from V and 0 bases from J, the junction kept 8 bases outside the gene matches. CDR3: CASSPQGGSSYNEQFF. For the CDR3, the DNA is TGTGCCAGCAGTCCTCAGGGCGGGAGCTCCTACAATGAGCAGTTCTTC.

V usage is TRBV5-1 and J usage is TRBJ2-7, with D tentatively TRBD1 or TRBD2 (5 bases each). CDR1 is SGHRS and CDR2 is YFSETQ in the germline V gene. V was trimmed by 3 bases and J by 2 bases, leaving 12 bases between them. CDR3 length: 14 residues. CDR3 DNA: TGCGCCAGCAGCTCGGGACGGCGGACCTACGAGCAGTACTTC. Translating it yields CASSSGRRTYEQYF.

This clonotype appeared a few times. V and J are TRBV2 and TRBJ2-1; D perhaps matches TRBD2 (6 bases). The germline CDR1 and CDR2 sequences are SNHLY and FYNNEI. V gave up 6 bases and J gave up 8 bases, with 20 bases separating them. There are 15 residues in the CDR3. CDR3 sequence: CASRLWSGSGDEQFF. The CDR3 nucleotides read TGTGCCAGCAGACTATGGTCCGGGAGCGGTGATGAGCAGTTCTTC.

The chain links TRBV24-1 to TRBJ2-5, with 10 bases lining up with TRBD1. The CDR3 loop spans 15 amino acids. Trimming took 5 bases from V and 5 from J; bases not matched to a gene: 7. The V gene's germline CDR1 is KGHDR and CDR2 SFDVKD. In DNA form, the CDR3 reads TGTGCCACCAGTGCACCGGGACAGGGGTCGGAGACCCAGTACTTC. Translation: CATSAPGQGSETQYF.

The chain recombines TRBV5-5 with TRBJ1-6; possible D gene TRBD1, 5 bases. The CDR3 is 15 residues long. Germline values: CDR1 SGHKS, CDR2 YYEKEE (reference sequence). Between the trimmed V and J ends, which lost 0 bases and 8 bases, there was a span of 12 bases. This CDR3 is CASSLAGTKDSPLHF. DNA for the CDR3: TGTGCCAGCAGCTTGGCAGGGACGAAGGATTCACCCCTCCACTTT.

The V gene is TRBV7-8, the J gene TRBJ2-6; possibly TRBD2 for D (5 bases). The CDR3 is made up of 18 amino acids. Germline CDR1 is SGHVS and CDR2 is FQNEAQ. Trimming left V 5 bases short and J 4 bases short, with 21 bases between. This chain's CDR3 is CASSPGVVGALGANVLTF. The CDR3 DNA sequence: TGTGCCAGCAGCCCCGGGGTAGTCGGCGCTCTCGGGGCCAACGTCCTGACTTTC.